This T cell receptor (beta chain) was profiled in a study of blood T cell repertoires in COVID-19. For the study at large: Material from acute and convalescent COVID-19 was sourced from the United States, Italy and Spain.

Those enrolled, adults aged 18 to 89 years, came from roughly 22 US areas. In assigning cohorts, the study relied on participant-reported clinical history. Study processing details: Amplification of reference gene primers provided the estimated nucleated cell counts. This table comes from immunoSEQ multiplex PCR, and its TCRdb copy is limited to in-frame clones, with some not included. That table furnishes V, J and clone size, whereas the DNA furnished D and trimming. This sample has approximately 220,000 clones, with roughly 90% found just once. The germline V gene encodes CDR1 SGHKS and CDR2 YYEKEE (reference sequence). V lost 0 bases to trimming and J lost 4 bases, with 9 bases between them. This CDR3 has 14 residues.

Input material: PBMCs or T cells enriched from blood (not recorded which). The TCR comes from a woman in her twenties or thirties with acute COVID-19. This chain connects TRBV5-5 to TRBJ2-3; D ambiguous. DNA for the CDR3: TGTGCCAGCAGCTTGGTCGGGTCTGCAGATACGCAGTATTTT. Translating gives CASSLVGSADTQYF.